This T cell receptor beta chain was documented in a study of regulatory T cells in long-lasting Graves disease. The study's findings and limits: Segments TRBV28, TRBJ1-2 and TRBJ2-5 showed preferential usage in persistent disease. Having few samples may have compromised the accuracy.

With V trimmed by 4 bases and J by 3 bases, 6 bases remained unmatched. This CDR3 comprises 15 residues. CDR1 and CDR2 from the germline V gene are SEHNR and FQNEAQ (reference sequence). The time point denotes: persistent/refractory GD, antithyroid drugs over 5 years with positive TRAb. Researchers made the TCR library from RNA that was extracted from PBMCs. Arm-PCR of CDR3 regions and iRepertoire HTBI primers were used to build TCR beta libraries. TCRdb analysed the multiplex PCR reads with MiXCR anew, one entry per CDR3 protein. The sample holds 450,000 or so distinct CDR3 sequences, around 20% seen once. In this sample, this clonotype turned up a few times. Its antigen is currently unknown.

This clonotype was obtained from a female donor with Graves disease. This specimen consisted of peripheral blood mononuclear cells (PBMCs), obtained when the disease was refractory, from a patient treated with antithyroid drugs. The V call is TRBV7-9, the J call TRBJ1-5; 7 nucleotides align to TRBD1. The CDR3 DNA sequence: TGTGCCAGCAGCTCAACGGGACAGATCAATCAGCCCCAGCATTTT. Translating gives CASSSTGQINQPQHF.